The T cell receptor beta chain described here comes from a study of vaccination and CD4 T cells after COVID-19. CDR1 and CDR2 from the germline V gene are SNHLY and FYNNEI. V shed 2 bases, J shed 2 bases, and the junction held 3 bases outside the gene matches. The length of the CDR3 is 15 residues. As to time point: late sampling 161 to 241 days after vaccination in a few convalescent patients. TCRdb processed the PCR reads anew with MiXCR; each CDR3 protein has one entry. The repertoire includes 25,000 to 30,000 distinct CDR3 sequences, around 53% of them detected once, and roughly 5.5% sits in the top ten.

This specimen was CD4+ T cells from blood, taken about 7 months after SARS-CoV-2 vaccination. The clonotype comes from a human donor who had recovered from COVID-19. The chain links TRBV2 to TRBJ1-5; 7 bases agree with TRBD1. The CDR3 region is CASSEWQGGNQPQHF. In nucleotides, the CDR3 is TGTGCCAGCAGTGAATGGCAGGGGGGCAATCAGCCCCAGCATTTT.